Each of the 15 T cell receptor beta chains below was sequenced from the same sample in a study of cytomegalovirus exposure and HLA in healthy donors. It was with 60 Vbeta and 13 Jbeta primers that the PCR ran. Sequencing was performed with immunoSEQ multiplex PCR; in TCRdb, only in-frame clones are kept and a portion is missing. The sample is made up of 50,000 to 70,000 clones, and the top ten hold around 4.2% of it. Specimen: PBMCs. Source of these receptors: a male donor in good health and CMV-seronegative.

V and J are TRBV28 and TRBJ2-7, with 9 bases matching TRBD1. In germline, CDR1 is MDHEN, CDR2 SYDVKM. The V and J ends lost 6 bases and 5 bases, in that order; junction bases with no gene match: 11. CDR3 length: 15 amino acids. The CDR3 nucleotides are TGTGCCAGCAGAATAGACCGGGACAGGGACCACGAGCAGTACTTC. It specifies CASRIDRDRDHEQYF.

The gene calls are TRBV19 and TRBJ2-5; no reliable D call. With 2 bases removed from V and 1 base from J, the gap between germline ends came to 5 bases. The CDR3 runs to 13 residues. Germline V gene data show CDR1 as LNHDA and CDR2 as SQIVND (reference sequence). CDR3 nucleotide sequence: TGTGCCAGTAGTATATACACCCAAGAGACCCAGTACTTC. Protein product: CASSIYTQETQYF.

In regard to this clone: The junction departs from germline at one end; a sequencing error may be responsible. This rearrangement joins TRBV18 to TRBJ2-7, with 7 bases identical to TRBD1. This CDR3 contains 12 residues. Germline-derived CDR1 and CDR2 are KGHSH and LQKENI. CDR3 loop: CASSPQGNEQYF. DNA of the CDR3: TGTGCCAGCTCGCCACAGGGGAACGAGCAGTACTTC.

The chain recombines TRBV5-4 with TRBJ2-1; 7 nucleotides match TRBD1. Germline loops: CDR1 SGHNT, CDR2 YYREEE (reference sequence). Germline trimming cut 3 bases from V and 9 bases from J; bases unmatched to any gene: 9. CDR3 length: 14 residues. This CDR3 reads CASSYRTGAGEQFF. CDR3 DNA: TGTGCCAGCAGCTATCGCACAGGGGCCGGTGAGCAGTTCTTC.

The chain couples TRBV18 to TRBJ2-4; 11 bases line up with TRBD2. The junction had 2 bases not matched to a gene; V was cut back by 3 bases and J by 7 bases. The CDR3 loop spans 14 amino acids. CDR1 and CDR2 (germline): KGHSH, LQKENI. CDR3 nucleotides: TGTGCCAGCTCACCCGGGACTAGCGGTAACATTCAGTACTTC. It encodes CASSPGTSGNIQYF.

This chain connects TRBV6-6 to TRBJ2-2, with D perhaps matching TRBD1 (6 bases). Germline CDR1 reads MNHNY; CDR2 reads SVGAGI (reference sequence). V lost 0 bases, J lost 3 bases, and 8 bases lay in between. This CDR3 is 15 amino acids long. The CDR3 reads CASSYSQGYTGELFF. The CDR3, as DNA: TGTGCCAGCAGTTACTCCCAGGGGTACACCGGGGAGCTGTTTTTT.

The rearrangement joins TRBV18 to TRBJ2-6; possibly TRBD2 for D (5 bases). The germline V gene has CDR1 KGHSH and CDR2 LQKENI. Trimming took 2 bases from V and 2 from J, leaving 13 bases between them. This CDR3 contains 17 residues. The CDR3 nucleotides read TGTGCCAGCTCACCAGGCGTTAGGGAGACTGGGGCCAACGTCCTGACTTTC. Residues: CASSPGVRETGANVLTF.

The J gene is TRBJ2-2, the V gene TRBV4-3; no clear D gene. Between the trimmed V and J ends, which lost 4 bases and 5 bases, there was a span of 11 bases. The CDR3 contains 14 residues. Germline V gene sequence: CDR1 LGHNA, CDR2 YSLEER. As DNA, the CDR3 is TGCGCCAGCAGCCCCGGAGTTCGGACCGGGGAGCTGTTTTTT. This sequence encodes CASSPGVRTGELFF.

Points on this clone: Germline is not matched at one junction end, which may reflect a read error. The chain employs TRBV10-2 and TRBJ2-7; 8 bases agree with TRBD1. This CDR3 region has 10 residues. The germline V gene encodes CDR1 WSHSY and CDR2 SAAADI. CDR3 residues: CASRDEQGDF. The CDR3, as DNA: TGCGCCAGCAGAGACGAACAGGGGGACTTC.

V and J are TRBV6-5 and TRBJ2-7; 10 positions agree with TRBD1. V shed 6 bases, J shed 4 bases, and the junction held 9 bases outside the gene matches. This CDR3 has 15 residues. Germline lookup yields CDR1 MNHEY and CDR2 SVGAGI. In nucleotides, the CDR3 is TGTGCCAGCAGCCGAGGGGGGACAGGGGTTTACGAGCAGTACTTC. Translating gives CASSRGGTGVYEQYF.

The DNA of the CDR3 is TGTGCCATCAGGGGGGACAGCGCCTACGAGCAGTACTTC. Protein product: CAIRGDSAYEQYF. V is TRBV10-3 and J is TRBJ2-7, with TRBD1 matching 7 bases. There are 13 residues in the CDR3. In germline, CDR1 is ENHRY, CDR2 SYGVKD. J was trimmed by 2 bases and V by 6 bases; bases with no gene match: 4.

CDR3: CASSETGGADYNEQFF. In DNA, the CDR3 is TGTGCCAGCAGTGAAACGGGAGGGGCTGACTATAATGAGCAGTTCTTC. The chain carries TRBV6-4 and TRBJ2-1, with 8 positions matching TRBD2. J gave up 7 bases and V 3 bases, and 11 bases lay outside the gene matches. CDR1 is MRHNA, CDR2 SNTAGT, per germline. This CDR3 has 16 residues.

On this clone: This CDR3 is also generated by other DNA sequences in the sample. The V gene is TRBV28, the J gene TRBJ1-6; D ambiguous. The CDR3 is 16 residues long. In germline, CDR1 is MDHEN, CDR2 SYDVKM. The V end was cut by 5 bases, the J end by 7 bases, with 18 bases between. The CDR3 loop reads CASSQPAGLRNSPLHF. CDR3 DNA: TGTGCCAGCAGTCAACCAGCAGGCCTCAGAAATTCACCCCTCCACTTT. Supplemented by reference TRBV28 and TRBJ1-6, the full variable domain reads DVKVTQSSRYLVKRTGEKVFLECVQDMDHENMFWYRQDPGLGLRLIYFSYDVKMKEKGDIPEGYSVSREKKERFSLILESASTNQTSMYLCASSQPAGLRNSPLHFGNGTRLTVT.

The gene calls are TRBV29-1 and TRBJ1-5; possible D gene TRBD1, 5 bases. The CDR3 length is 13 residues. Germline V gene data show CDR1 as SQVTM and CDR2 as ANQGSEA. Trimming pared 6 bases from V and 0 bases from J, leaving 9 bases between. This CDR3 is CSVMTVSNQPQHF. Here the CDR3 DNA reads TGCAGCGTGATGACAGTTAGCAATCAGCCCCAGCATTTT.

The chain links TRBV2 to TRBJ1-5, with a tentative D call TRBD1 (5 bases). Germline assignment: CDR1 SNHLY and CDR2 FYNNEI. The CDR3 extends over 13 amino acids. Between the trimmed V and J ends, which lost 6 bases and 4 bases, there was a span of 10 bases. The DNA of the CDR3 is TGTGCCAGCAGAGGCCGGGGGAATCAGCCCCAGCATTTT. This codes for CASRGRGNQPQHF.